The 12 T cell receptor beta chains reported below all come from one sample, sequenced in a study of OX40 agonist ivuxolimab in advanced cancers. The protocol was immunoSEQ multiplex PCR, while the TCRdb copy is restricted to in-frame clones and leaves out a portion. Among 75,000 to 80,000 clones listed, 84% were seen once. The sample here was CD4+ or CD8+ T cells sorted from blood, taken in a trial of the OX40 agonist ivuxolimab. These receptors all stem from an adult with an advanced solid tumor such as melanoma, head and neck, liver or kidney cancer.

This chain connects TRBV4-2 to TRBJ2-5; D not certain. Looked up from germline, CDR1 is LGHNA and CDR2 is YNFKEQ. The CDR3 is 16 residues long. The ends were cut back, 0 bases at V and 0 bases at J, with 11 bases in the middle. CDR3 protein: CASSQDRVSHQETQYF. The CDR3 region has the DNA TGTGCCAGCAGCCAAGATCGCGTTTCCCACCAAGAGACCCAGTACTTC.

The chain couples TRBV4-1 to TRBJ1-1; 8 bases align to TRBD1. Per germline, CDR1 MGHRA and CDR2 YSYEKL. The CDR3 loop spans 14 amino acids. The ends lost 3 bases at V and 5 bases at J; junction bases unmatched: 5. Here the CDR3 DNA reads TGCGCCAGCAGCCACCGGGACAGGCGGACTGAAGCTTTCTTT. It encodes CASSHRDRRTEAFF.

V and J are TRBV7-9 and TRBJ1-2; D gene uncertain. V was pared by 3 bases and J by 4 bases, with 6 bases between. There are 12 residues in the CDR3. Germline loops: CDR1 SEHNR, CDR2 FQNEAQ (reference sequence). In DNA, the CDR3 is TGTGCCAGCAGCTTTGTCTCCTATGGCTACACCTTC. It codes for CASSFVSYGYTF.

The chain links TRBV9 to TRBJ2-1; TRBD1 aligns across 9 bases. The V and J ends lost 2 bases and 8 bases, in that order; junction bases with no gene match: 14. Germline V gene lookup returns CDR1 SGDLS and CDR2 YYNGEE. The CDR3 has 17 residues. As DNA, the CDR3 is TGTGCCAGCAGCGTCTCACTACAGGGGGCGCCTGGCGATGAGCAGTTCTTC. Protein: CASSVSLQGAPGDEQFF.

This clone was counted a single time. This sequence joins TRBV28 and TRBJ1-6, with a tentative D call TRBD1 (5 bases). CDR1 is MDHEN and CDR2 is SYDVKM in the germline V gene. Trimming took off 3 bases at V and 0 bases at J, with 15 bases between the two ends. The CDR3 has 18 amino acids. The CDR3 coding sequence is TGTGCCAGCAGTTTCCGACGGCGGGGGAGCTCCTATAATTCACCCCTCCACTTT. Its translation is CASSFRRRGSSYNSPLHF.

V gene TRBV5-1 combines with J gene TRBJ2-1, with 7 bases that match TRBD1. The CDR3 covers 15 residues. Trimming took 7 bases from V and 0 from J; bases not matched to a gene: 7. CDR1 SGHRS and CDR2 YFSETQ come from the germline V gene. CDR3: CASRPTGSSYNEQFF. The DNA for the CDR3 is TGCGCCAGCCGACCGACAGGGAGCTCCTACAATGAGCAGTTCTTC.

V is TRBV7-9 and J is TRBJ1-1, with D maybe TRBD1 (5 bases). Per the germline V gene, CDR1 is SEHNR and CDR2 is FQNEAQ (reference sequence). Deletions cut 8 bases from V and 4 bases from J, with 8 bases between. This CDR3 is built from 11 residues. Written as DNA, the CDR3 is TGTGCCAGCCGAGGGGCCACTGAAGCTTTCTTT. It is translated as CASRGATEAFF.

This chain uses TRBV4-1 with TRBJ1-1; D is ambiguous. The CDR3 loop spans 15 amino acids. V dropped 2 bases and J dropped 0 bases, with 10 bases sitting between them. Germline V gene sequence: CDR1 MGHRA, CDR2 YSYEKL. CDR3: CASSQLLGVNTEAFF. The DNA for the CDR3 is TGCGCCAGCAGCCAACTTCTGGGCGTGAACACTGAAGCTTTCTTT.

The CDR3 DNA sequence: TGCGCCAGCAGCCAAGAGGCGACAGGCCCCTGGCCCCAGCATTTT. Its protein product is CASSQEATGPWPQHF. The chain uses TRBV4-3 and TRBJ1-5; maybe TRBD1 (6 bases). V dropped 0 bases and J dropped 9 bases, with 15 bases sitting between them. The CDR3 totals 15 residues. The germline gives CDR1 LGHNA, CDR2 YSLEER.

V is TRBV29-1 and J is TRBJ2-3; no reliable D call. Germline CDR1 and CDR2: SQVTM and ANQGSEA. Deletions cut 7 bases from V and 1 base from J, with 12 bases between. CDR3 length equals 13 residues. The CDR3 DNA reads TGCAGCGAAATCAACCCGGGCACAGATACGCAGTATTTT. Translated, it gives CSEINPGTDTQYF.

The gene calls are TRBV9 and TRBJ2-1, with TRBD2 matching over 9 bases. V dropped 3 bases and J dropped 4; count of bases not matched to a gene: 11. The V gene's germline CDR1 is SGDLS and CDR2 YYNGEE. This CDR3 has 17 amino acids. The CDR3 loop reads CASSDPLGREGYNEQFF. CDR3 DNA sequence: TGTGCCAGCAGCGACCCTCTAGGGCGGGAGGGGTACAATGAGCAGTTCTTC. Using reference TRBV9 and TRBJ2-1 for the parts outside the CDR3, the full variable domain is DSGVTQTPKHLITATGQRVTLRCSPRSGDLSVYWYQQSLDQGLQFLIQYYNGEERAKGNILERFSAQQFPDLHSELNLSSLELGDSALYFCASSDPLGREGYNEQFFGPGTRLTVL.

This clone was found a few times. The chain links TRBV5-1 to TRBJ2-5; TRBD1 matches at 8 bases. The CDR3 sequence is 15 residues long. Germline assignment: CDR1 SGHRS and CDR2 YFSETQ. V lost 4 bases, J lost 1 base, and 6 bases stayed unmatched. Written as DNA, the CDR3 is TGCGCCAGCAGCCCGAATACAGGGGGCCAAGAGACCCAGTACTTC. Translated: CASSPNTGGQETQYF.